The 28 T cell receptor beta chains below come from one sample, sequenced in a study of T cells after yellow fever vaccination. TCRdb independently ran MiXCR on the 5' RACE reads; one entry per CDR3 protein. The sample lists some 240,000 distinct CDR3 sequences, about 5% occurring once. The sample here was CD4+ T cells sorted from PBMCs, taken on the day of the yellow fever booster vaccination. These receptors all stem from a man aged 18 to 29 who received the YFV17D yellow fever vaccine.

Many counts were recorded for this clonotype. V and J are TRBV4-3 and TRBJ2-2; D remains unclear. Per germline, CDR1 LGHNA and CDR2 YSLEER. V lost 3 bases and J 6 bases, leaving 8 bases between the germline ends. This CDR3 is built from 13 residues. DNA of the CDR3: TGCGCCAGCAGCCAGCTGGGCTCCGGGGAGCTGTTTTTT. It encodes CASSQLGSGELFF.

This rearrangement joins TRBV5-1 to TRBJ1-2; no reliable D call. Trimming cost V 0 bases and J 4 bases, with 10 bases left between them. This CDR3 spans 14 amino acids. CDR1 and CDR2 (germline): SGHRS, YFSETQ. DNA of the CDR3: TGCGCCAGCAGCTTGGGTGAGAATTCCTATGGCTACACCTTC. Protein sequence: CASSLGENSYGYTF.

This clonotype was found many times. This chain links TRBV18 with TRBJ2-1, with unresolved D. The CDR3 has 15 amino acids. Germline values: CDR1 KGHSH, CDR2 LQKENI. Trimming took off 0 bases at V and 3 bases at J, with 9 bases between the two ends. CDR3 residues: CASSPPDGNYNEQFF. CDR3 nucleotides: TGTGCCAGCTCACCACCCGACGGAAACTACAATGAGCAGTTCTTC.

Regarding this clonotype: Being one base from a much bigger clone, this may be a read error. The CDR3 region is CASSLAAGGPFGYTF. The CDR3 DNA is TGTGCCAGCAGCTTAGCGGCAGGGGGGCCCTTTGGCTACACCTTC. The J gene is TRBJ1-2, the V gene TRBV7-2; TRBD1 aligns across 7 bases. V lost 0 bases to trimming and J lost 7 bases; unmatched junction nucleotides: 8. From germline, CDR1 is SGHTA and CDR2 FQGNSA. The CDR3 length is 15 residues.

This clonotype was picked up a small number of times. The V call is TRBV6-6, the J call TRBJ2-3, with TRBD2 identical over 7 bases. Per germline, CDR1 MNHNY and CDR2 SVGAGI (reference sequence). The CDR3 spans 12 residues. Trimming at V came to 5 bases and at J to 9 bases, leaving 5 bases not matched to a gene. CDR3 region: CASSGGGGTQYF. The CDR3 region has the DNA TGTGCCAGCAGTGGCGGGGGTGGCACGCAGTATTTT.

This clonotype was detected a few times. This sequence joins TRBV20-1 and TRBJ2-3; TRBD2 aligns across 9 bases. Germline values: CDR1 DFQATT, CDR2 SNEGSKA (reference sequence). CDR3 length equals 14 residues. The ends lost 3 bases at V and 6 bases at J; junction bases unmatched: 7. The CDR3 region is CSASSSGGSDTQYF. The CDR3 nucleotides read TGCAGTGCTAGTTCCAGCGGGGGGTCCGATACGCAGTATTTT.

This clonotype was seen repeatedly, ten times or more. This sequence joins TRBV7-9 and TRBJ1-5; D is ambiguous. V lost 5 bases and J lost 3, with 11 bases in between. CDR1 and CDR2 from the germline V gene are SEHNR and FQNEAQ (reference sequence). CDR3 length equals 14 residues. The chain's CDR3 is CASSTTEFNQPQHF. The CDR3, as DNA: TGTGCCAGCAGCACGACGGAGTTCAATCAGCCCCAGCATTTT.

The chain combines TRBV12-3 or TRBV12-4 with TRBJ1-6; D not resolved. Trimming left V 3 bases short and J 0 bases short, with 3 bases between. This CDR3 comprises 14 residues. Here the CDR3 DNA reads TGTGCCAGCAGTTTTAGCTCCTATAATTCACCCCTCCACTTT. As protein: CASSFSSYNSPLHF.

This chain connects TRBV3-1 to TRBJ1-1; D not certain. This CDR3 has 12 amino acids. Per germline, CDR1 LGHDT and CDR2 YNNKEL (reference sequence). Trimming stripped 1 base from V and 10 bases from J, with 10 bases between. The CDR3 sequence: CASSQVSGGAFF. CDR3 coding DNA: TGTGCCAGCAGCCAAGTATCCGGAGGAGCTTTCTTT.

This clonotype has ten or more counts. This chain joins TRBV6-2 or TRBV6-3 and TRBJ2-3, with no clear D. Per germline, CDR1 MNHEY and CDR2 SVGEGT. Deletions cut 4 bases from V and 3 bases from J, with 11 bases between. The CDR3 is 14 residues long. CDR3 coding DNA: TGTGCCAGCAGTTCTCCCTCGCGGACAGATACGCAGTATTTT. Protein product: CASSSPSRTDTQYF.

The V call is TRBV20-1, the J call TRBJ2-3, with D possibly being TRBD2 (5 bases). Germline V gene lookup returns CDR1 DFQATT and CDR2 SNEGSKA (reference sequence). The length of the CDR3 is 15 residues. Between the trimmed V and J ends, which lost 6 bases and 0 bases, there was a span of 16 bases. The DNA for the CDR3 is TGCAGTGCCCCCCGGGCTAGCTCCAGCACAGATACGCAGTATTTT. It encodes CSAPRASSSTDTQYF.

This clonotype has a handful of counts. V is TRBV20-1 and J is TRBJ1-2; weak D call: TRBD1 (5 bases). Germline-derived CDR1 and CDR2 are DFQATT and SNEGSKA (reference sequence). Trimming took off 1 base at V and 1 base at J, with 10 bases between the two ends. The CDR3 is 14 amino acids. The CDR3 DNA is TGCAGTGCTAGAGGGGTCAGGGATAACTATGGCTACACCTTC. As protein: CSARGVRDNYGYTF.

This clonotype was seen repeatedly, ten times or more. V is TRBV7-6 and J is TRBJ2-1; TRBD2 matches at 8 bases. The CDR3 is 13 amino acids. Germline loops: CDR1 SGHVS, CDR2 FNYEAQ. Unmatched junction bases numbered 5, after V lost 1 base and J lost 12 bases. The CDR3 loop is CASSLVSGGRQFF. The CDR3 coding sequence is TGTGCCAGCAGCTTAGTTTCGGGGGGGCGGCAGTTCTTC.

This clonotype was seen repeatedly, ten times or more. V and J are TRBV11-2 and TRBJ2-3, with TRBD2 identical over 14 bases. J lost 2 bases, V lost 5 bases, and 3 bases had no gene match. Germline CDR1 is SGHAT and CDR2 is FQNNGV. The CDR3 has 16 amino acids. Here the CDR3 DNA reads TGTGCCAGCAGCCAGACTAGCGGGGGGGTCACAGATACGCAGTATTTT. It encodes CASSQTSGGVTDTQYF.

This clonotype has just a few counts. CDR3 in amino acids: CSAHVAGQGIYGYTF. The CDR3 DNA is TGCAGTGCCCATGTAGCCGGACAGGGCATCTATGGCTACACCTTC. The chain has TRBV20-1 and TRBJ1-2, with TRBD1 matching over 8 bases. The CDR3 sequence is 15 residues long. CDR1 DFQATT and CDR2 SNEGSKA come from the germline V gene (reference sequence). V lost 6 bases to trimming and J lost 4 bases; unmatched junction nucleotides: 13.

This clonotype was counted a few times. This chain connects TRBV7-2 to TRBJ1-2; D unresolved. V gave up 3 bases and J gave up 2 bases, with 16 bases separating them. The CDR3 has 16 amino acids. CDR1 SGHTA and CDR2 FQGNSA come from the germline V gene. The CDR3 nucleotides read TGTGCCAGCAGCTTTCGTCGTCCGGGTGTAAACTATGGCTACACCTTC. Its protein is CASSFRRPGVNYGYTF.

This chain uses TRBV6-2 or TRBV6-3 with TRBJ2-5; D is unclear. CDR1 and CDR2 (germline): MNHEY, SVGEGT. V lost 5 bases and J lost 2, with 9 bases in between. There are 13 residues in the CDR3. The CDR3 DNA is TGTGCCAGCAGTCCTCAATGGCAAGAGACCCAGTACTTC. Its translation is CASSPQWQETQYF.

This clonotype has at least ten counts. The rearrangement links TRBV5-1 to TRBJ2-7; 9 nucleotides agree with TRBD1. V dropped 5 bases and J dropped 2; count of bases not matched to a gene: 8. Germline V gene lookup returns CDR1 SGHRS and CDR2 YFSETQ. The CDR3 runs 15 residues. The CDR3 is CASRKDRGAPYEQYF. In DNA, the CDR3 is TGCGCCAGCAGAAAGGACAGGGGAGCACCCTACGAGCAGTACTTC.

This clonotype has a handful of counts. The chain joins TRBV7-2 to TRBJ2-5, with D unresolved. Per the germline V gene, CDR1 is SGHTA and CDR2 is FQGNSA. V was cut by 0 bases and J by 6 bases, with 11 bases left in between. The CDR3 loop spans 14 amino acids. DNA for the CDR3: TGTGCCAGCAGCTTAGCCCCTATAGGAAAGACCCAGTACTTC. The encoded protein is CASSLAPIGKTQYF. Filled out from reference TRBV7-2 and TRBJ2-5, the complete variable domain reads GAGVSQSPSNKVTEKGKDVELRCDPISGHTALYWYRQSLGQGLEFLIYFQGNSAPDKSGLPSDRFSAERTGGSVSTLTIQRTQQEDSAVYLCASSLAPIGKTQYFGPGTRLLVL.

Many counts were recorded for this clonotype. CDR3 nucleotide sequence: TGTGCCAGCAGTTTTACCAGGGATGTCTTCACTGAAGCTTTCTTT. Its protein product is CASSFTRDVFTEAFF. The chain recombines TRBV12-3 or TRBV12-4 with TRBJ1-1; D may be TRBD1 (5 bases). The V gene lost 3 bases and the J gene lost 4 bases, with 15 bases spanning the gap. This CDR3 is 15 amino acids long.

This clonotype has just a few counts. CDR3 nucleotide sequence: TGCAGTGCTAGGAAGGACTTTAGCTCCTACAATGAGCAGTTCTTC. It translates to CSARKDFSSYNEQFF. J is TRBJ2-1 and V is TRBV20-1; possibly TRBD2 for D (5 bases). Germline V gene data show CDR1 as DFQATT and CDR2 as SNEGSKA (reference sequence). The CDR3 consists of 15 residues. V was shortened by 3 bases and J by 0 bases, with 12 bases between the two germline ends.

This clonotype was recorded many times. The rearrangement uses TRBV7-9 and TRBJ2-5; maybe TRBD2 (6 bases). This CDR3 region has 15 residues. CDR1 SEHNR and CDR2 FQNEAQ come from the germline V gene (reference sequence). Trimming cost V 5 bases and J 5 bases, with 18 bases left between them. CDR3 amino acids: CASSPGTGAMETQYF. The CDR3 DNA reads as TGTGCCAGCAGCCCCGGGACTGGAGCCATGGAGACCCAGTACTTC.

In its sample, this clonotype was seen a few times. The chain joins TRBV7-8 to TRBJ2-5; possible D gene TRBD1, 6 bases. V shed 8 bases and J shed 7 bases, with 17 bases lying between them. The CDR3 runs to 13 residues. CDR1 is SGHVS and CDR2 is FQNEAQ in the germline V gene. CDR3 nucleotides: TGTGCCAGCTGTATTCGCGAAGGGGGGACCCAGTACTTC. Translated, it gives CASCIREGGTQYF.

The chain carries TRBV7-8 and TRBJ1-5, with D hard to call. Trimming left V 4 bases short and J 3 bases short, with 13 bases between. The CDR3 consists of 15 residues. The V gene's germline CDR1 is SGHVS and CDR2 FQNEAQ. CDR3 amino acids: CASSSSFQTNQPQHF. The DNA of the CDR3 is TGTGCCAGCAGCTCCTCTTTCCAGACCAATCAGCCCCAGCATTTT.

This clonotype has only a few counts. The gene calls are TRBV27 and TRBJ1-4; TRBD1 aligns across 7 bases. In germline, CDR1 is MNHEY, CDR2 SMNVEV (reference sequence). The trim removed 5 bases at V and 16 bases at J, leaving 19 bases unmatched. The CDR3 runs to 15 residues. Here the CDR3 reads CASSPTGTVPTERFF. DNA of the CDR3: TGTGCCAGCAGTCCGACCGGGACAGTGCCGACCGAGCGGTTTTTT.

V is TRBV20-1 and J is TRBJ2-5, with D unclear. Trimming cost V 1 base and J 2 bases, with 8 bases left between them. The CDR3 spans 13 residues. Germline-derived CDR1 and CDR2 are DFQATT and SNEGSKA (reference sequence). As DNA, the CDR3 is TGCAGTGCTAGAGCTGGCCTTCAAGAGACCCAGTACTTC. It is translated as CSARAGLQETQYF.

The table lists this clonotype with many counts. The chain couples TRBV6-1 to TRBJ1-2, with D possibly TRBD1 on 6 matching bases. Germline V gives CDR1 MNHNS, CDR2 SASEGT. There are 15 residues in the CDR3. The V and J ends lost 6 bases and 1 base respectively, with 15 bases between them. The CDR3 protein is CASSPGGAGNYGYTF. The DNA of the CDR3 is TGTGCCAGCAGCCCCGGGGGGGCCGGTAACTATGGCTACACCTTC.

The chain has TRBV7-6 and TRBJ2-1, with D maybe TRBD2 (5 bases). This CDR3 has 13 residues. Between the trimmed V and J ends, which lost 2 bases and 7 bases, there was a span of 9 bases. Germline V gives CDR1 SGHVS, CDR2 FNYEAQ. The CDR3 here is CASSLIGGNEQFF. The CDR3 DNA reads as TGTGCCAGCAGCTTAATAGGCGGGAATGAGCAGTTCTTC.